The subject of this entry is one TCR beta chain. Antigen unknown. Germline loops: CDR1 ENHRY, CDR2 SYGVKD. The V gene lost 0 bases and the J gene lost 2 bases, with 13 bases spanning the gap. The CDR3 runs 16 residues. This record belongs to a study of T cells after yellow fever vaccination. Study results and limitations: Reappearance after the booster was observed for most primary-vaccination clones (96% CD4, less than 90% CD8).

Universal primer sites and UMIs were introduced during 5'RACE template-switching synthesis of TCR cDNA. TCRdb recomputed calls from the 5' RACE reads with MiXCR, one row per CDR3 protein. This sample has around 310,000 distinct CDR3 sequences, with more than 8.5% found just once. The TCR comes from a young man who received the YFV17D yellow fever vaccine. The chain links TRBV10-3 to TRBJ1-2; no definite D call. The sample here was PBMCs, taken on the day of the first yellow fever vaccination. CDR3 loop: CAISESNGDPNYGYTF. DNA of the CDR3: TGTGCCATCAGTGAGTCGAATGGGGATCCAAACTATGGCTACACCTTC.